This TCR beta chain was profiled in a study of cytomegalovirus exposure and HLA in healthy donors. Study overall: Within the Caucasian-associated ancestry cluster were around four fifths of the roughly 430 genotyped donors. Study-wide points: The authors considered a cluster of highly shared sequence variants likely to be a sequencing artifact.

The PCR had 60 Vbeta and 13 Jbeta primers. Clones were sequenced by immunoSEQ multiplex PCR, and TCRdb holds only the in-frame ones, with some missing. Of tens of thousands of clones in the sample, 80% to 90% were seen once. Comments on this clone: Its matching antigen is unknown.

Germline assignment: CDR1 SGHVS and CDR2 FNYEAQ. J lost 5 bases, V lost 1 base, and 6 bases had no gene match. The CDR3 length is 17 residues. J is TRBJ2-1 and V is TRBV7-6; 12 bases align to TRBD2. The TCR sequence derives from a young woman in good health and CMV-seropositive. The sample was PBMCs. The CDR3 reads CASSLGRTSGADNEQFF. Written as DNA, the CDR3 is TGTGCCAGCAGCTTAGGGAGGACTAGCGGGGCCGACAATGAGCAGTTCTTC.